This T cell receptor (beta chain) originates from a study of PD-1 blockade in classical Hodgkin lymphoma. Study-level information: Intravenous delivery of nivolumab at 3 mg/kg to patients occurred every 2 weeks. General study results and limits: The authors have not defined what causes the repertoire differences, possibly disease activity or prior therapy. Healthy donors reportedly exceeded newly diagnosed patients in baseline TCR diversity. Patients who responded completely had about the same baseline diversity as newly diagnosed patients.

The germline CDR1 and CDR2 sequences are SGHNT and YENEEA. The CDR3 has 16 residues. V lost 5 bases, J lost 9 bases, and 22 bases lay in between. Assay: immunoSEQ multiplex PCR; the TCRdb copy retains only in-frame clones and omits some. In the table there are some 23,000 clones, over 75% of which are singletons. A remark on this clone: Its antigen remains unknown.

After autologous stem cell transplantation all patients relapsed, and prior brentuximab vedotin exposure differed between cohorts. The V gene is TRBV11-3, the J gene TRBJ2-2; maybe TRBD2 (6 bases). Specimen: peripheral blood mononuclear cells (PBMCs), collected before the second cycle of nivolumab. This receptor was identified in a human donor with classical Hodgkin lymphoma. CDR3 region: CASSDQNPGLRRELFF. In DNA, the CDR3 is TGTGCCAGCAGCGATCAGAACCCGGGACTCCGAAGGGAGCTGTTTTTT. Full variable domain (rest looked up from reference TRBV11-3 and TRBJ2-2): EAGVVQSPRYKIIEKKQPVAFWCNPISGHNTLYWYLQNLGQGPELLIRYENEEAVDDSQLPKDRFSAERLKGVDSTLKIQPAELGDSAVYLCASSDQNPGLRRELFFGEGSRLTVL.